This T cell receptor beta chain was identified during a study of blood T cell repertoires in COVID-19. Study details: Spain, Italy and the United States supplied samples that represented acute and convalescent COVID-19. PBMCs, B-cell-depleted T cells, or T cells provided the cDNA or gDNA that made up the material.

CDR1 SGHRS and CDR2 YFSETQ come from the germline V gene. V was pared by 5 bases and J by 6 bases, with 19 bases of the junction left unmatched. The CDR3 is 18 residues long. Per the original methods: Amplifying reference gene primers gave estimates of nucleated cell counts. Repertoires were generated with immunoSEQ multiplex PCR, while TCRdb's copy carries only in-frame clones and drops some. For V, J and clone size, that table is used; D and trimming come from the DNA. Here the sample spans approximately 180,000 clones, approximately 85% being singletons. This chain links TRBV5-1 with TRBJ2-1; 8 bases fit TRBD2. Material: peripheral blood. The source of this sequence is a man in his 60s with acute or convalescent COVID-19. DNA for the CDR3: TGCGCCAGCAGGGCCGGTTCAGGCGGGAGGATAGGCTTCAATGAGCAGTTCTTC. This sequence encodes CASRAGSGGRIGFNEQFF.